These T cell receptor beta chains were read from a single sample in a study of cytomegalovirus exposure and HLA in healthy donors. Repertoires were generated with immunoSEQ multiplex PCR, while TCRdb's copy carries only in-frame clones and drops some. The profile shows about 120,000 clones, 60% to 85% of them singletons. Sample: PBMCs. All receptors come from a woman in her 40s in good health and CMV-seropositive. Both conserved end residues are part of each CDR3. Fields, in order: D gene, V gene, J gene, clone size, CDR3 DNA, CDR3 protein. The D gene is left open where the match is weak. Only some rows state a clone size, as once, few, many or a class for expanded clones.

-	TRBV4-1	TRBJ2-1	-	TGCGCCAGCAGCCAAGATAGTTACACGGGCTCCTACAATGAGCAGTTCTTC	CASSQDSYTGSYNEQFF
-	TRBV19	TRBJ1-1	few	TGTGCCAGTAGTATAGGTCCAGGGGCTAGGGCTGAAGCTTTCTTT	CASSIGPGARAEAFF
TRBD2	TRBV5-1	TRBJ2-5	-	TGCGCCAGCAGCTTGGGGGCCAGCGGGAGGGAAGAGACCCAGTACTTC	CASSLGASGREETQYF
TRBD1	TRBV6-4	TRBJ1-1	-	TGTGCCAGCAGTGCCAGGGGGCAGGGCACTGAAGCTTTCTTT	CASSARGQGTEAFF
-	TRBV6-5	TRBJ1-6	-	TGTGCCAGCAGCCCTACCGGGTCAGGGGATTCCCCCCTCCACTTT	CASSPTGSGDSPLHF
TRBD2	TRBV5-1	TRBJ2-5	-	TGCGCCAGCAGAAGGGGTAGCGGGAGCCAAGAGACCCAGTACTTC	CASRRGSGSQETQYF
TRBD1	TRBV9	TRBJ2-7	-	TGTGCCAGCAGTCGCGGGACAGGAGGGATCGAGCAGTACTTC	CASSRGTGGIEQYF
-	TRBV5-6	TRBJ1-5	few	TGTGCCAGCAGCTTGGGGTATGGGGGGGGCAATCAGCCCCAGCATTTT	CASSLGYGGGNQPQHF
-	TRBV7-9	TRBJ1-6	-	TGTGCCAGCAGCTCACCGGACAGAGAGATTAATTCACCCCTCCACTTT	CASSSPDREINSPLHF
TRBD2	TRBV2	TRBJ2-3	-	TGTGCCAGCAGTGAGGGCGGGAGGACAGATACGCAGTATTTT	CASSEGGRTDTQYF
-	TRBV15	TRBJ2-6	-	TGTGCCACCAGCAGAGAGCTAACCCGGGCTGGGGCCAACGTCCTGACTTTC	CATSRELTRAGANVLTF
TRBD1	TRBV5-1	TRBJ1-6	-	TGCGCCAGCAGCCCTGGGACAGGGGCTCTTTCCTCACCCCTCCACTTT	CASSPGTGALSSPLHF
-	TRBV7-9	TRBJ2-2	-	TGTGCCAGCAGCTTAAGGTTAGCCGAGAACACCGGGGAGCTGTTTTTT	CASSLRLAENTGELFF
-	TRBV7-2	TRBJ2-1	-	TGTGCCAGCAGCTTTAGCGGACGGTATAACAATGAGCAGTTCTTC	CASSFSGRYNNEQFF
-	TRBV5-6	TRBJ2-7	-	TGTGCCAGCAGCTCTAGAGGAGAGCAGTACTTC	CASSSRGEQYF
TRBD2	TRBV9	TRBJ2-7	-	TGTGCCAGCAGCGTAGGGGAGACTAGCGGTCCGTACTTC	CASSVGETSGPYF
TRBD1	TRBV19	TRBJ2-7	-	TGTGCCACCGCCCTGACCGGGACAGGTTCTTACGAGCAGTACTTC	CATALTGTGSYEQYF
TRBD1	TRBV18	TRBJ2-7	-	TGTGCCAGCTCACCGAGGGACAGCTCCTACGAGCAGTACTTC	CASSPRDSSYEQYF
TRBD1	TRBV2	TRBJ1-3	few	TGTGCCAGCAGTACGTCCCGGGACAGGGATTCCTACTCTGGAAACACCATATATTTT	CASSTSRDRDSYSGNTIYF
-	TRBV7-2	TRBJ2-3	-	TGTGCCAGCAGCACTTACAGCACAGATACGCAGTATTTT	CASSTYSTDTQYF
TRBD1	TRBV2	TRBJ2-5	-	TGTGCCAGCAGAGGACAGGGGTTTTCAAAAGAGACCCAGTACTTC	CASRGQGFSKETQYF
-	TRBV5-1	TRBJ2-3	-	TGCGCCAGCAGCTTGGAGGGGCCACACGGGTATACGCAGTATTTT	CASSLEGPHGYTQYF
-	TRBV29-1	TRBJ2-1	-	TGCAGCGCCTCCACTAGCACTGGAAACAATGAGCAGTTCTTC	CSASTSTGNNEQFF
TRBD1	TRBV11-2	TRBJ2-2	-	TGTGCCAGCAGTTTGGACAGGGGAGGTGGGGAGCTGTTTTTT	CASSLDRGGGELFF
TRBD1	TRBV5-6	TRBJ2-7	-	TGTGCCAGCAGGTGGACAGGGACCTACGAGCAGTACTTC	CASRWTGTYEQYF
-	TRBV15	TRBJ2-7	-	TGTGCCACCAGCATCGACAGATCCTACGAGCAGTACTTC	CATSIDRSYEQYF
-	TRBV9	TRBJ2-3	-	TGTGCCAGCAGCGGGAGGGGTGACACAGATACGCAGTATTTT	CASSGRGDTDTQYF
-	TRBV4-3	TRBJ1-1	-	TGCGCCAGCAGCGGGGGGGCCCTGAACACTGAAGCTTTCTTT	CASSGGALNTEAFF
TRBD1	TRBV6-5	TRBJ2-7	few	TGTGCCAGCAGGCCCCGGGACAGGGGGGACTACGAGCAGTACTTC	CASRPRDRGDYEQYF
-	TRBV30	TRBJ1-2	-	TGTGCCTGGATCCTGGGACAATTCTATGGCTACACCTTC	CAWILGQFYGYTF
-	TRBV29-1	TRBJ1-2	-	TGCAGCGTTGGGACAAACGGCTACACCTTC	CSVGTNGYTF
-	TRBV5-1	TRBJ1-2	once	TGCGCCAGCAGCTTGGAGGACCGGGGCTATGGCTACACCTTC	CASSLEDRGYGYTF
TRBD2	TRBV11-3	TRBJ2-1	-	TGTGCCAGCAGCTTAGATCTTGCTAGCGGGAACCACAATGAGCAGTTCTTC	CASSLDLASGNHNEQFF
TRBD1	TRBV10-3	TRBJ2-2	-	TGTGCCATCACAGGGACAGGGAACACCGGGGAGCTGTTTTTT	CAITGTGNTGELFF
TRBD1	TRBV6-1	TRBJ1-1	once	TGTGCCAGCAGTGCCACAGGGGGCGCGGAGACTGAAGCTTTCTTT	CASSATGGAETEAFF
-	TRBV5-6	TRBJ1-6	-	TGTGCCAGCAGCTTGGCCCAGGGTTATAATTCACCCCTCCACTTT	CASSLAQGYNSPLHF
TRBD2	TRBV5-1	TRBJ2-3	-	TGCGCCAGCAGCGGCCCTAGCGGGAGTGTAGATACGCAGTATTTT	CASSGPSGSVDTQYF
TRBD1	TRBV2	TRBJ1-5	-	TGTGCCAGCAGCCCGACAGGGGGCGGTCAGCCCCAGCATTTT	CASSPTGGGQPQHF
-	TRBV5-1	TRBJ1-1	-	TGCGCCAGCAGCTTGGGGCAACAGAACACTGAAGCTTTCTTT	CASSLGQQNTEAFF
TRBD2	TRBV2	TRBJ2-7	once	TGTGCCAGCAGAACCATAGCGGGCGAGCAGTACTTC	CASRTIAGEQYF
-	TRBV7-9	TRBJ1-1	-	TGTGCCAGCAGCCCCTTGAACACTGAAGCTTTCTTT	CASSPLNTEAFF
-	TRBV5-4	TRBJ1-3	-	TGTGCCAGCAGCTCCCAGGGATCAGAAGGAAACACCATATATTTT	CASSSQGSEGNTIYF
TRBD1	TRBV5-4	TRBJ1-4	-	TGTGCCAGCAGCTCGGGACAGAAGCAAGAGGAAAAACTGTTTTTT	CASSSGQKQEEKLFF
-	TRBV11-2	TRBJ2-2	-	TGTGCCAGCAGCTCTTCCCTTACGAACACCGGGGAGCTGTTTTTT	CASSSSLTNTGELFF
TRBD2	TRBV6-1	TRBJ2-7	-	TGTGCCAGCAGTGAACAAGCGGGGAATATCTACGAGCAGTACTTC	CASSEQAGNIYEQYF
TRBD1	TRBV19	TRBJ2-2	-	TGTGCCAGTAGTACCGGACAGGTGGGAACCGGGGAGCTGTTTTTT	CASSTGQVGTGELFF
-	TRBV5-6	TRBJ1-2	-	TGTGCCAGCAGCTTGTCATCACCCCGACAGATTAATAACTATGGCTACACCTTC	CASSLSSPRQINNYGYTF
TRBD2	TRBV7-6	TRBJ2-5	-	TGTGCCAGCAGCCGCGGGGGGGACGAGACCCAGTACTTC	CASSRGGDETQYF
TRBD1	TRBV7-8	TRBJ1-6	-	TGTGCCAGCAGCTTAGCGGGGACAGGTTCTAATTCACCCCTCCACTTT	CASSLAGTGSNSPLHF